This T cell receptor (beta chain) appears in the sequencing data of a study of blood T cell repertoires in COVID-19. Profiled with immunoSEQ multiplex PCR; TCRdb holds only in-frame clones, not every one. The profile shows about 27,000 clones, around 61% of them singletons. The CDR3 runs to 15 residues. Germline lookup yields CDR1 SGHRS and CDR2 YFSETQ. Trimming removed 6 bases from V and 4 bases from J; junction bases left unmatched: 7. The sample taken for sequencing was peripheral blood. The chain recombines TRBV5-1 with TRBJ2-3; 11 bases map to TRBD2. The sequence came from a man aged 60 to 69 with active or convalescent COVID-19. CDR3 region: CASTISGGASDTQYF. In DNA form, the CDR3 reads TGCGCCAGCACCATTAGCGGGGGGGCCTCAGATACGCAGTATTTT.